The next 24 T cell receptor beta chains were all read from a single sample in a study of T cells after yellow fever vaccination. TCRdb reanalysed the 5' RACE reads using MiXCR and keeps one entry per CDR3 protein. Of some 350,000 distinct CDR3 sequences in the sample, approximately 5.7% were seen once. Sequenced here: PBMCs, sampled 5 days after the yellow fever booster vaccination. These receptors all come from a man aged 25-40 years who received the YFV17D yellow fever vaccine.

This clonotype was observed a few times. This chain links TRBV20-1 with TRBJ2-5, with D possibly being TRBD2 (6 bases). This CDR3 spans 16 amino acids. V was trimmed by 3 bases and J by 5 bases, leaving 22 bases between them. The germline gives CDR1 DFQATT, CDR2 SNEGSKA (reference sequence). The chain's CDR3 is CSARSALRLVGETQYF. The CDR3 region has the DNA TGCAGTGCTAGGAGCGCCCTGAGACTAGTGGGCGAGACCCAGTACTTC.

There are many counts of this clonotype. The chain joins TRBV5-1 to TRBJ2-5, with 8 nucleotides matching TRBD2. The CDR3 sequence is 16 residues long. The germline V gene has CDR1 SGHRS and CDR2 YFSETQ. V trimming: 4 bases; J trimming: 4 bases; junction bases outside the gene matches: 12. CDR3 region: CASSRAGTRVTETQYF. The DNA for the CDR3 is TGCGCCAGCAGCAGGGCCGGGACTAGGGTTACAGAGACCCAGTACTTC.

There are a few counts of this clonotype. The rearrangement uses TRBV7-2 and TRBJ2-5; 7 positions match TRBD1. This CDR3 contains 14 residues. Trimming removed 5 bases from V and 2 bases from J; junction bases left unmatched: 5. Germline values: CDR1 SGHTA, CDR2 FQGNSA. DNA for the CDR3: TGTGCCAGCAGCCCCGACAGGGTTCAAGAGACCCAGTACTTC. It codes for CASSPDRVQETQYF. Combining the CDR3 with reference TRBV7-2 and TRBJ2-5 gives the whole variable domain GAGVSQSPSNKVTEKGKDVELRCDPISGHTALYWYRQSLGQGLEFLIYFQGNSAPDKSGLPSDRFSAERTGGSVSTLTIQRTQQEDSAVYLCASSPDRVQETQYFGPGTRLLVL.

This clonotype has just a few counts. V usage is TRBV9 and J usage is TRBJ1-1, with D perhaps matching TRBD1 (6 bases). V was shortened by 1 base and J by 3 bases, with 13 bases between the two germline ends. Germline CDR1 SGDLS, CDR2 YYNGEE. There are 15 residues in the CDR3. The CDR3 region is CASSVSGAGDTEAFF. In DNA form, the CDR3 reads TGTGCCAGCAGCGTATCAGGGGCTGGGGACACTGAAGCTTTCTTT.

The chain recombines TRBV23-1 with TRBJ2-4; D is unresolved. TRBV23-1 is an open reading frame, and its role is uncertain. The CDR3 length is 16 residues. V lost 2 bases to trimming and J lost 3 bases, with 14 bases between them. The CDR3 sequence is CASSQLTDTLKNIQYF. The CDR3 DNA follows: TGCGCCAGCAGTCAACTGACGGATACCCTCAAAAACATTCAGTACTTC.

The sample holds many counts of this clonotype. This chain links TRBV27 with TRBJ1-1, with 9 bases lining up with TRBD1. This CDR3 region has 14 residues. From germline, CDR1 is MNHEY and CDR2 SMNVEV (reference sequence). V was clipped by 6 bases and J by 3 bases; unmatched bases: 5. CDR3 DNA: TGTGCCAGCAGCAAGGGACAGGGCGACACTGAAGCTTTCTTT. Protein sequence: CASSKGQGDTEAFF.

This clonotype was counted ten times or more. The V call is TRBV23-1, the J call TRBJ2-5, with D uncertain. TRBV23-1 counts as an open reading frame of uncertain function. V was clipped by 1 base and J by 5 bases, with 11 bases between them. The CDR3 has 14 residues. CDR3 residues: CASSQCGGPETQYF. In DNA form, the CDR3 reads TGCGCCAGCAGTCAATGTGGTGGGCCGGAGACCCAGTACTTC.

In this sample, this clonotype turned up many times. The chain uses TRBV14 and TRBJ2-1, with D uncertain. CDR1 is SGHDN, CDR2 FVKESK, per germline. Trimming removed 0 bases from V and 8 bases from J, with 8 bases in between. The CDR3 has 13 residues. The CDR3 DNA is TGTGCCAGCAGCCAAGATCTGGGTTATGAGCAGTTCTTC. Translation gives CASSQDLGYEQFF.

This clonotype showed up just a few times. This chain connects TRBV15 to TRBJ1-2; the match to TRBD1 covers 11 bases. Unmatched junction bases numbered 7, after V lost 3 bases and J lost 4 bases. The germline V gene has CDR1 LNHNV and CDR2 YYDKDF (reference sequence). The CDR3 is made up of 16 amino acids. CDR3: CATSSLGQGAGYGYTF. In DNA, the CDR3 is TGTGCCACCAGCAGCCTCGGACAGGGGGCAGGCTATGGCTACACCTTC.

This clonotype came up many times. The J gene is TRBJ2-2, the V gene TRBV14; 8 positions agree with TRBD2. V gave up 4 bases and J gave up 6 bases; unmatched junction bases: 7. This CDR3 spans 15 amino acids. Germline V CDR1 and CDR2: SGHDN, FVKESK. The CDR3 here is CASSLPGLVSGELFF. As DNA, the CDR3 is TGTGCCAGCAGCCTCCCGGGACTAGTCTCCGGGGAGCTGTTTTTT. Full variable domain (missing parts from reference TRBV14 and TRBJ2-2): EAGVTQFPSHSVIEKGQTVTLRCDPISGHDNLYWYRRVMGKEIKFLLHFVKESKQDESGMPNNRFLAERTGGTYSTLKVQPAELEDSGVYFCASSLPGLVSGELFFGEGSRLTVL.

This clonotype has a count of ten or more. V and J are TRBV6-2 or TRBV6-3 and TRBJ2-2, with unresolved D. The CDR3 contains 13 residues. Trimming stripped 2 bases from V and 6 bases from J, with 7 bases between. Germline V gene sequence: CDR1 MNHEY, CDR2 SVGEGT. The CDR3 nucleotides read TGTGCCAGCAGTTACACCCGCGCCGGGGAGCTGTTTTTT. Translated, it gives CASSYTRAGELFF.

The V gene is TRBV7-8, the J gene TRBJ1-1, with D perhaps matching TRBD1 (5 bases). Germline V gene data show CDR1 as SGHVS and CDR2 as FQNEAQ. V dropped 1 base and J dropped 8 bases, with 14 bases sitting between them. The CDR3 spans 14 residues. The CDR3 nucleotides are TGTGCCAGCAGCTTAGTTTCGGCCGGGGGGGAAGCTTTCTTT. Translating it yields CASSLVSAGGEAFF.

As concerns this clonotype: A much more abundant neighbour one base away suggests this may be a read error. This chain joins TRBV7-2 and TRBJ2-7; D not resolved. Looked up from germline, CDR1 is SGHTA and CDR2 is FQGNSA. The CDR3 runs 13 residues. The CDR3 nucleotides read TGTCCCAGCAGCTACCGATCGGAAGGCGAGCAGTACTTC. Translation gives CPSSYRSEGEQYF. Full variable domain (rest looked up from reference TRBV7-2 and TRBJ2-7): GAGVSQSPSNKVTEKGKDVELRCDPISGHTALYWYRQSLGQGLEFLIYFQGNSAPDKSGLPSDRFSAERTGGSVSTLTIQRTQQEDSAVYLCPSSYRSEGEQYFGPGTRLTVT.

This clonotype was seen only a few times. The CDR3 coding sequence is TGTGCCAGCAGCTTTAGGGGTGGGGAAATACAATTCTTC. Translation gives CASSFRGGEIQFF. This chain connects TRBV7-8 to TRBJ2-1; tentative D call: TRBD1 (5 bases). The CDR3 sequence is 13 residues long. Germline V gene lookup returns CDR1 SGHVS and CDR2 FQNEAQ. The V end was cut by 3 bases, the J end by 16 bases, with 19 bases between.

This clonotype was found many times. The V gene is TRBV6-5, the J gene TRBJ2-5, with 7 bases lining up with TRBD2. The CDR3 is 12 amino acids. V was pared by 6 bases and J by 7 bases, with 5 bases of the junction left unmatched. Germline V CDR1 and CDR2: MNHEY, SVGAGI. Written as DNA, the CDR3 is TGTGCCAGCAGGTCCTGGGGGGGGACCCAGTACTTC. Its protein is CASRSWGGTQYF.

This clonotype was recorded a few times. The CDR3 here is CASSERQGDSYEQYF. In DNA, the CDR3 is TGTGCCAGCAGCGAACGACAGGGGGACTCCTACGAGCAGTACTTC. The chain uses TRBV11-3 and TRBJ2-7; 9 bases line up with TRBD1. After removal of 5 bases from V and 0 bases from J, the junction contained 5 bases not matched to a gene. Germline V gives CDR1 SGHNT, CDR2 YENEEA. The CDR3 covers 15 residues. The full variable domain, its missing parts supplied by reference TRBV11-3 and TRBJ2-7, is EAGVVQSPRYKIIEKKQPVAFWCNPISGHNTLYWYLQNLGQGPELLIRYENEEAVDDSQLPKDRFSAERLKGVDSTLKIQPAELGDSAVYLCASSERQGDSYEQYFGPGTRLTVT.

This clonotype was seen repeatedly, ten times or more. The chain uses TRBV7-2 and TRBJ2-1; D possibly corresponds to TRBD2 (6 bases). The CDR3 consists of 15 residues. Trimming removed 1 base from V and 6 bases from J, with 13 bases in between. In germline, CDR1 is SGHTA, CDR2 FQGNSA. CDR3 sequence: CASSLDPGRTNEQFF. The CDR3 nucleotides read TGTGCCAGCAGCTTAGACCCGGGGAGGACCAATGAGCAGTTCTTC.

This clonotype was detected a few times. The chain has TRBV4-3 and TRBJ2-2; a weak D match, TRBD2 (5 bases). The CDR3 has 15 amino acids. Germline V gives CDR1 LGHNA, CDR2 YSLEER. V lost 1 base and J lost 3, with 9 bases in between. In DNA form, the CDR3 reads TGCGCCAGCAGCCAAGCTGACGGGGACACCGGGGAGCTGTTTTTT. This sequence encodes CASSQADGDTGELFF.

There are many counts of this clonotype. The CDR3 sequence is CASSLGQTEYYGYTF. The DNA of the CDR3 is TGTGCCAGCAGCTTGGGGCAGACAGAGTATTATGGCTACACCTTC. The gene calls are TRBV7-8 and TRBJ1-2; possible D gene TRBD1, 5 bases. The V gene lost 3 bases and the J gene lost 5 bases, with 16 bases spanning the gap. Germline CDR1 is SGHVS and CDR2 is FQNEAQ. There are 15 residues in the CDR3. The variable domain in full, with the rest retrieved from reference TRBV7-8 and TRBJ1-2, is GAGVSQSPRYKVAKRGQDVALRCDPISGHVSLFWYQQALGQGPEFLTYFQNEAQLDKSGLPSDRFFAERPEGSVSTLKIQRTQQEDSAVYLCASSLGQTEYYGYTFGSGTRLTVV.

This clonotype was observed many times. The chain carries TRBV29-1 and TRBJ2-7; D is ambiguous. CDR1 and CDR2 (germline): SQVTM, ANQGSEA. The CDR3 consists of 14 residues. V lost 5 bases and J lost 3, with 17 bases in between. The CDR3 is CSVILRNSIYEQYF. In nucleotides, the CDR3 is TGCAGCGTTATCTTGCGCAACTCCATCTACGAGCAGTACTTC.

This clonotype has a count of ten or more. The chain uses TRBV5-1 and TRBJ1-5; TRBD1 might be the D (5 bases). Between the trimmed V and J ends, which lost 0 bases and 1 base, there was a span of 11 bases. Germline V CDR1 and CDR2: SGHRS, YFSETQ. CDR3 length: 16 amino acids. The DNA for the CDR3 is TGCGCCAGCAGCTTGGGCGACCGGGACAGCAATCAGCCCCAGCATTTT. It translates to CASSLGDRDSNQPQHF.

CDR3 protein: CASSASDRVILYEQYF. The CDR3 bases are TGTGCCAGCAGCGCAAGCGACAGGGTGATCCTCTACGAGCAGTACTTC. The genes are TRBV5-6 and TRBJ2-7, with TRBD1 matching over 7 bases. The germline gives CDR1 SGHDT, CDR2 YYEEEE. The V segment lost 4 bases and the J segment 3 bases; nucleotides outside the gene matches: 13. This CDR3 region has 16 residues.

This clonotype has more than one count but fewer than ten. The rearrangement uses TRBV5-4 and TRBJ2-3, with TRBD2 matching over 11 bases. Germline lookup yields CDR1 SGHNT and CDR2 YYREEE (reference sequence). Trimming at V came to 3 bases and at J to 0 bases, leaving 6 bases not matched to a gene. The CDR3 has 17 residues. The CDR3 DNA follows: TGTGCCAGCAGCTCCGGGACTAGCGGTCCGAGCACAGATACGCAGTATTTT. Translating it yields CASSSGTSGPSTDTQYF.

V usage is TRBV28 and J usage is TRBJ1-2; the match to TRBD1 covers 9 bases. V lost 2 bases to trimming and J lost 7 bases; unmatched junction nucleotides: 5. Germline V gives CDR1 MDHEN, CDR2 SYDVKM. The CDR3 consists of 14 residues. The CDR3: CASSLRDRVGGYTF. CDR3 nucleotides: TGTGCCAGCAGTTTACGGGACAGGGTTGGTGGCTACACCTTC.